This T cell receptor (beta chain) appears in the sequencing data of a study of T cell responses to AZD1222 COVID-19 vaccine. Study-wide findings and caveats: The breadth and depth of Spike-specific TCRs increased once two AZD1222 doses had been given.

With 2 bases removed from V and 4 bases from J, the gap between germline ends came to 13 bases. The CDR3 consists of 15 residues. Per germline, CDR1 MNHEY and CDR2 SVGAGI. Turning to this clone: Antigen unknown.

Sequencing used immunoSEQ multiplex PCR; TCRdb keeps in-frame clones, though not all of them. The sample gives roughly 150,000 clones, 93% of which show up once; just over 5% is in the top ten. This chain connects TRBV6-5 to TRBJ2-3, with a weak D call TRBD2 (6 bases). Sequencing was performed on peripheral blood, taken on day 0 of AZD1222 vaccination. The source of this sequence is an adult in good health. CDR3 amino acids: CASSYGGGEADTQYF. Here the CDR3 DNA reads TGTGCCAGCAGTTACGGAGGAGGGGAAGCAGATACGCAGTATTTT.